This T cell receptor (beta chain) was sequenced during a study of molecular identifiers for immune sequencing clone quantification. The table lists this clonotype with a few counts. One entry per CDR3 protein results from TCRdb running MiXCR on the PCR reads. The sample shows 460,000 or so distinct CDR3 sequences, about 20% of them seen only once. Losses at the gene ends were 8 bases for V and 4 bases for J; bases not matched to a gene: 5. CDR3 length equals 13 residues. Germline V lookup: CDR1 MNHNS, CDR2 SASEGT. The V and J genes are TRBV6-1 and TRBJ2-1, with 7 positions matching TRBD2. Sequenced material: naive CD8+ T cells from blood, with Jurkat cell RNA spiked in. Indicated subset: FACS-sorted CD8+CD4-CCR7+CD45RA+ naive T cells. This sequence originates from a human donor in good health. Some libraries in this study had Jurkat cell RNA spiked in. CDR3: CASAWGGYNEQFF. The CDR3 DNA is TGTGCCAGCGCTTGGGGAGGGTACAATGAGCAGTTCTTC.